This T cell receptor beta chain was sequenced during a study of blood T cell repertoires in COVID-19 (dated by TCRdb to 2018 to 2020). With respect to the entire study: Collaborator samples came from the United States, Italy and Spain and covered acute and convalescent phases of COVID-19. The material from the prospective study consisted of cDNA or gDNA derived from T cells, B-cell-depleted T cells, or PBMCs. Deeply sampled blood TCRbeta repertoires from subjects exposed to, actively infected with, or recovered from COVID-19 were included in the dataset. The repertoires were released in a freely available public database intended as a resource for research on the immune response to SARS-CoV-2. The samples were drawn from two sources: the first 160 participants of the ongoing ImmuneRACE study, and 1,254 subjects contributed by 6 global collaborators. A de-identified subject ID, COVID-19 status, age in years and sex were almost always included in the sample metadata. Where available, HLA class I and class II types were taken from metadata supplied by the sample provider and were not determined by assay-based typing. Study-wide conclusions, independent of this receptor: The amount of clinical and demographic metadata varied by source and participant and was provided uncurated.

Samples from volunteer blood donors who had recovered from COVID-19 were contributed by a second Seattle source. Whole blood was collected in K2EDTA tubes by collaborating institutions according to the institutions' own protocols. Collaborator samples were shipped for TCRbeta analysis as frozen whole blood, isolated PBMCs, or DNA extracted from either sample type. TCRbeta CDR3 regions were amplified from genomic DNA by means of the immunoSEQ Assay, a bias-controlled multiplex PCR. The published analysis was carried out like this. The number of nucleated cells in each sample was estimated by amplification of reference gene primers within the assay. To quantify the absolute abundance of each unique TCRbeta CDR3 rearrangement, sequence reads were collapsed and filtered. Productive Simpson clonality was computed per sample as the square root of Simpson's diversity index over productive rearrangements. The clones in this table, taken by TCRdb from immuneACCESS, are in-frame only. Not every clone is retained; where verified, under half of the shortfall comes from an unresolved V gene, and the cause of the rest is unknown. The D gene and trimming were derived from the DNA, and the V and J assignments and clone size from that table. For this sample the table gives over 200,000 clones, of which 75% to 90% were detected only once. Of the sample, about 6.5% falls within the top ten clones.

To note about this clone: The antigen it recognizes is unknown. Qualities for individual bases were not recorded, and no much larger clone is one base off.

Sequences were obtained from peripheral blood. This sequence originates from a man in his 60s who had recovered from COVID-19.

The DNA sequence is as follows: TGTGCCAGCAGCGCGGGACAGTTGTACGAGCAGTACTTC. It specifies CASSAGQLYEQYF. The chain couples TRBV12-3 or TRBV12-4 to TRBJ2-7, and the D gene may be TRBD1, 7 bases matching. The cysteine opens and the phenylalanine closes a CDR3 of 13 amino acids. Only the CDR3 part of the read is kept: 39 bases, read in frame from the first base. Trimming costs V 6 bases and J 4 bases, and their ends lie 13 bases apart.